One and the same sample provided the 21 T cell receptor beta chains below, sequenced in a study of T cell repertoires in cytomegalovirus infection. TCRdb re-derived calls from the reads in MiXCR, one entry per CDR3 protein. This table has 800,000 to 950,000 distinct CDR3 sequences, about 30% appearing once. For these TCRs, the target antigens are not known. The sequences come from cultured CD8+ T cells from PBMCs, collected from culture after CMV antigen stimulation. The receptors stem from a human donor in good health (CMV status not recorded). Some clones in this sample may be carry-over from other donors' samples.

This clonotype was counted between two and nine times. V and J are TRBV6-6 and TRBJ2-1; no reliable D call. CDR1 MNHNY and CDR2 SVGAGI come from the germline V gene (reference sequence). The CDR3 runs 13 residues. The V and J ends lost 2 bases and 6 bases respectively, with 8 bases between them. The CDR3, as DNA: TGTGCCAGCAGTTACGAAGTCTCCAATGAGCAGTTCTTC. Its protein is CASSYEVSNEQFF.

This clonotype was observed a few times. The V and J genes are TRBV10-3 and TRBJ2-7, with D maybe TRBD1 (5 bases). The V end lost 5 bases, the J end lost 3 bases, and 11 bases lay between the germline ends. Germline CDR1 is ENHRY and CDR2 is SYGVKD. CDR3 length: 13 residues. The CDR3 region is CAISSLDSYEQYV. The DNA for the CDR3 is TGTGCCATCAGTAGCCTCGACAGCTACGAGCAGTACGTC.

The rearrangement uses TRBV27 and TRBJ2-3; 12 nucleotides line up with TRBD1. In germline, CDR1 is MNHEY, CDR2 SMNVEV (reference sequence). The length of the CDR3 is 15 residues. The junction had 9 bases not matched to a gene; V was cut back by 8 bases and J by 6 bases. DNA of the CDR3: TGTGCCAGCGGGACCGGGACAGGGGGCATGGATACGCAGTATTTT. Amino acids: CASGTGTGGMDTQYF.

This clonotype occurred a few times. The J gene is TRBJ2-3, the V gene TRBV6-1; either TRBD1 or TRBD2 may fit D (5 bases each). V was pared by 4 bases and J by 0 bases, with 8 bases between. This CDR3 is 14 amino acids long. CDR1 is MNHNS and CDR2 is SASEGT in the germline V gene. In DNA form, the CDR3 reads TGTGCCAGCAGTGCACGGGACAGCACAGATACGCAGTATTTT. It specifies CASSARDSTDTQYF.

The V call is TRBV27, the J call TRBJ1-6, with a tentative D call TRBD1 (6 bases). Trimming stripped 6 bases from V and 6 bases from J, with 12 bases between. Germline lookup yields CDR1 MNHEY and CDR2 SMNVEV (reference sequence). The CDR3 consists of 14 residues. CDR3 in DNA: TGTGCCAGCAGGCCAGGGGCCATTAATTCACCCCTCCACTTT. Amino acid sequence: CASRPGAINSPLHF.

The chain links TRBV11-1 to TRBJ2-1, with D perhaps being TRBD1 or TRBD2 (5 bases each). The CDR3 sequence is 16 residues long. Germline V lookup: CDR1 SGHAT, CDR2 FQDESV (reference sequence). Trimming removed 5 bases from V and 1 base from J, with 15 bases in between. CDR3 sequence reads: CASSPPLGVSYNEQFF. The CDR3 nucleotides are TGTGCCAGCAGCCCCCCGCTGGGGGTGTCCTACAATGAGCAGTTCTTC.

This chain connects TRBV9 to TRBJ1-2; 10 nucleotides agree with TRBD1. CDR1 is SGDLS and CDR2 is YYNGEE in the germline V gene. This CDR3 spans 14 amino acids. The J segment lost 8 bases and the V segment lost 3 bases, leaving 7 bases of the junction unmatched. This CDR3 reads CASSGQGAPAGYTF. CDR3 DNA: TGTGCCAGCAGCGGACAGGGGGCCCCGGCGGGCTACACCTTC.

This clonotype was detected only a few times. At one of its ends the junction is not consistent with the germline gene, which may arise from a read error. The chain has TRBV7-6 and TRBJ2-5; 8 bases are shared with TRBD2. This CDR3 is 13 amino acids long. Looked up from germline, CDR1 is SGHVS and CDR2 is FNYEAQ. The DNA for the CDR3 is TGTGCCAGCAGCTTAGAGTTAGCGGGAAGCAAGGACTTC. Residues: CASSLELAGSKDF.

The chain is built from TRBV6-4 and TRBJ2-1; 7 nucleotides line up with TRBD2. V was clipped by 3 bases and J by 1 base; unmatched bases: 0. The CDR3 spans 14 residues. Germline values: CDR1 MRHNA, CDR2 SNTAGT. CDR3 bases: TGTGCCAGCAGTGAGCGGGGGTCCTACAATGAGCAGTTCTTC. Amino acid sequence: CASSERGSYNEQFF.

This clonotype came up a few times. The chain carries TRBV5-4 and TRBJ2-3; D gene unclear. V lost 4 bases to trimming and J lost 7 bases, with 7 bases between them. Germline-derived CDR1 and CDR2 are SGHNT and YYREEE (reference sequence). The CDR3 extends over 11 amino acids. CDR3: CASSTRNTQYF. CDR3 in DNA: TGTGCCAGCAGCACGAGAAATACGCAGTATTTT.

CDR3 protein: CASSQEGLWGLVTDTQYF. Here the CDR3 DNA reads TGTGCCAGCAGCCAAGAGGGGTTGTGGGGACTAGTTACAGATACGCAGTATTTT. The chain couples TRBV4-2 to TRBJ2-3; 8 bases align to TRBD2. V shed 0 bases, J shed 3 bases, and the junction held 11 bases outside the gene matches. CDR1 is LGHNA and CDR2 is YNFKEQ in the germline V gene. CDR3 length equals 18 residues.

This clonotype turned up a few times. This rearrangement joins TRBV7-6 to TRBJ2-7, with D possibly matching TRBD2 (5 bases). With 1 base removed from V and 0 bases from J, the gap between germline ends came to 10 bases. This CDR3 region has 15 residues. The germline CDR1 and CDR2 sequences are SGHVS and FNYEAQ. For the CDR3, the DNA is TGTGCCAGCAGCTTAGAACCTGCGGGCTCCTACGAGCAGTACGTC. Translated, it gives CASSLEPAGSYEQYV.

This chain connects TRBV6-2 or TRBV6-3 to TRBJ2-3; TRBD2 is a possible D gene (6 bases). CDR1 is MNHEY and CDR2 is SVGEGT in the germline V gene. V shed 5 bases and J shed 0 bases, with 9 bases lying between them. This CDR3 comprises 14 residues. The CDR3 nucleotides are TGTGCCAGCAGTAGACTAGTAAGCACAGATACGCAGTATTTT. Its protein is CASSRLVSTDTQYF.

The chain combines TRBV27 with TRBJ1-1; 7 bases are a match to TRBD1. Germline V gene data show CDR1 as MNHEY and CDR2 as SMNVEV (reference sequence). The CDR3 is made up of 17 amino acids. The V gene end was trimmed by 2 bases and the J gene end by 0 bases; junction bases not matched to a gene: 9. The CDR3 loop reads CASSLRHSTGLNTEAFF. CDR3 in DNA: TGTGCCAGCAGTTTACGGCACTCGACAGGGTTGAACACTGAAGCTTTCTTT.

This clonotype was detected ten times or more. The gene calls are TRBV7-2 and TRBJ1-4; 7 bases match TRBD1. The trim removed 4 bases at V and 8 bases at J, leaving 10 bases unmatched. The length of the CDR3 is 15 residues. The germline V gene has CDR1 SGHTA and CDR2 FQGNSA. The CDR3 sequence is CASSSGQVFPEKLFF. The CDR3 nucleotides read TGTGCCAGCAGCTCTGGACAGGTCTTCCCGGAAAAACTGTTTTTT.

CDR3 sequence reads: CAISESRYNEKLFF. CDR3 DNA sequence: TGTGCCATCAGTGAGTCCAGATATAATGAAAAACTGTTTTTT. J is TRBJ1-4 and V is TRBV10-3, with unresolved D. The germline CDR1 and CDR2 sequences are ENHRY and SYGVKD. This CDR3 has 14 amino acids. The V end lost 0 bases, the J end lost 4 bases, and 6 bases lay between the germline ends.

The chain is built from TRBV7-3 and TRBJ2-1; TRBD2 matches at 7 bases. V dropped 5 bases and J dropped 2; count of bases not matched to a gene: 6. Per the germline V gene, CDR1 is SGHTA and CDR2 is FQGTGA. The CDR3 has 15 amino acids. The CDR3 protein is CASSPTSVPYNEQFF. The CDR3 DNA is TGTGCCAGCAGCCCCACTAGCGTCCCCTACAATGAGCAGTTCTTC.

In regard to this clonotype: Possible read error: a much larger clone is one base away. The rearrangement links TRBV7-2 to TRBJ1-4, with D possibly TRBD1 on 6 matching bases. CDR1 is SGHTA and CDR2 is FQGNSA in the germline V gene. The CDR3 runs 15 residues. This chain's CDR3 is CANSQRGAGKEKLFF. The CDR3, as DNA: TGTGCCAACAGCCAACGGGGGGCGGGAAAAGAAAAACTGTTTTTT.

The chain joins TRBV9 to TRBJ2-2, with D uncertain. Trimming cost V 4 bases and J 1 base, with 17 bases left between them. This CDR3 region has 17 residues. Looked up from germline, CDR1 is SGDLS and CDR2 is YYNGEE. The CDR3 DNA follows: TGTGCCAGCAGCCGATATAACGACGAAGGGAACACCGGGGAGCTGTTTTTT. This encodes CASSRYNDEGNTGELFF.

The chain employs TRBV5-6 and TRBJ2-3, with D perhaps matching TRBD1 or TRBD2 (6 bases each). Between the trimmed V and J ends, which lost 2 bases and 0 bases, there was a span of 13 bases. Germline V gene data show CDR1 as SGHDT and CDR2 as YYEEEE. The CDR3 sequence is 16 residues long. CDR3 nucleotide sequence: TGTGCCAGCAGCTTTGGGGGGCCTTCTAGCACAGATACGCAGTATTTT. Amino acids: CASSFGGPSSTDTQYF.

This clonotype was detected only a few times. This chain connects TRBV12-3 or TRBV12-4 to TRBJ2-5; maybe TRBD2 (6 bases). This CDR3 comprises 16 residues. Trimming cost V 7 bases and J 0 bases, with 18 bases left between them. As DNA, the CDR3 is TGTGCCAGCACCTTCGGACCGGGGGAGTACCAAGAGACCCAGTACTTC. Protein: CASTFGPGEYQETQYF.